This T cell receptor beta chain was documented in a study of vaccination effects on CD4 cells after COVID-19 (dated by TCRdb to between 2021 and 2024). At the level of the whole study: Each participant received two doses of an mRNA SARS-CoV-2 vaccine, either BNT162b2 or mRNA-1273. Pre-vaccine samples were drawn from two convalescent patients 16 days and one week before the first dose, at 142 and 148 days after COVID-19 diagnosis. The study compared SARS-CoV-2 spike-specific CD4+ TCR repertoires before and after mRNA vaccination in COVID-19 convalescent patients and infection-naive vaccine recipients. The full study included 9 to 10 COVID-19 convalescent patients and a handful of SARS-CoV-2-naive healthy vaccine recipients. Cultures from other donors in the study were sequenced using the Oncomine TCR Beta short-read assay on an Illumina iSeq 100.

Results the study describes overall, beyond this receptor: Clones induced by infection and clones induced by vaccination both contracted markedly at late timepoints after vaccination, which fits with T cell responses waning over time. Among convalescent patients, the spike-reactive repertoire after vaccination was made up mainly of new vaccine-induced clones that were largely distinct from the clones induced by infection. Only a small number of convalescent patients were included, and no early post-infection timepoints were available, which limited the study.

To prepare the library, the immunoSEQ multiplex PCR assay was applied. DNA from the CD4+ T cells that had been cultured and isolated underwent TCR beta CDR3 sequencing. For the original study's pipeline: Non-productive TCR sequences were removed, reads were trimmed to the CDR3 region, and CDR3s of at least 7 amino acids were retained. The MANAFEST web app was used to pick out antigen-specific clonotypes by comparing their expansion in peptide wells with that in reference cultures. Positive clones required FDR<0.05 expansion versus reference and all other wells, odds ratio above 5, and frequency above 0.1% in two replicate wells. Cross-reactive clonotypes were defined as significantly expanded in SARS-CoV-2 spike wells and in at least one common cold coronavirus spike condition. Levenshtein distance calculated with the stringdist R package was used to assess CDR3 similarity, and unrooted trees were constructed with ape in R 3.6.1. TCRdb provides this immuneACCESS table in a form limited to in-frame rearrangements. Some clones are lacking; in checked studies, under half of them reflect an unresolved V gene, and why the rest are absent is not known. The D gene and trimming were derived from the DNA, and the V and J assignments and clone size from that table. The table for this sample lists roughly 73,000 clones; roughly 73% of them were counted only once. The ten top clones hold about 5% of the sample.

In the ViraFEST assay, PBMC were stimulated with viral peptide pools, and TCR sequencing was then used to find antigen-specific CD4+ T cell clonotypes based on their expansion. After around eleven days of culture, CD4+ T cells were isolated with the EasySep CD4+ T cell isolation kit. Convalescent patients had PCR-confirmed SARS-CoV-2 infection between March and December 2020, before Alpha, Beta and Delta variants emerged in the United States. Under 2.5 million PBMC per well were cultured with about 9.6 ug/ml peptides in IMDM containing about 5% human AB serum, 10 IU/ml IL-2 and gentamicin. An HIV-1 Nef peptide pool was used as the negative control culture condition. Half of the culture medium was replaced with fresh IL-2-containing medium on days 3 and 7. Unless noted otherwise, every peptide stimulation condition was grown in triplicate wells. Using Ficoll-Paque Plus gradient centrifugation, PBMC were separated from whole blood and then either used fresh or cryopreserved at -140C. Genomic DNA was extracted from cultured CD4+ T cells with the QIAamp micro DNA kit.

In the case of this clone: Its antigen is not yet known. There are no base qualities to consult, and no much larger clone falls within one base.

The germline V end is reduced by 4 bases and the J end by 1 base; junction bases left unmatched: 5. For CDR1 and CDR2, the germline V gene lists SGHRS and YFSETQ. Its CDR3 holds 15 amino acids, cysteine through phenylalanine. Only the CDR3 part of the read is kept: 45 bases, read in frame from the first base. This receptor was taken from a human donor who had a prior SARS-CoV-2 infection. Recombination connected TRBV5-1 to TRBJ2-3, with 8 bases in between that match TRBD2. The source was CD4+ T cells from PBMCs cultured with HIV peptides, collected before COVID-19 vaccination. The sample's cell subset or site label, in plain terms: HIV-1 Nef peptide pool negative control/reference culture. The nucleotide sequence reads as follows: TGCGCCAGCAGCCGGCTAGCGGGCGGCACAGATACGCAGTATTTT. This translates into CASSRLAGGTDTQYF.